Described below is a single T cell receptor beta chain sequence and its context. This entry belongs to a study of blood T cell repertoires in COVID-19. Study background: Samples representing acute and convalescent COVID-19 were sourced from the United States, Italy and Spain. T cells, B-cell-depleted T cells, or PBMCs provided the cDNA or gDNA that served as material.

Participants, about 18 to 90 years old, spanned 24 US areas. In assigning cohorts, the study relied on participant-reported clinical history. The table came from immunoSEQ multiplex PCR; TCRdb's copy has only in-frame clones and leaves some out. Of about 150,000 clones in the sample, approximately 90% were seen once. There are 11 residues in the CDR3. V lost 6 bases, J lost 3 bases, and 9 bases lay in between. Germline V CDR1 and CDR2: DFQATT, SNEGSKA (reference sequence). This rearrangement joins TRBV20-1 to TRBJ2-7, with D possibly being TRBD2 (5 bases). This clonotype originated in a woman in her 30s with acute COVID-19. What was sequenced was PBMCs or T cells enriched from blood (not recorded which). The chain's CDR3 is CSAATNYEQYF. The CDR3 DNA follows: TGCAGTGCGGCGACTAACTACGAGCAGTACTTC.